This record looks at one T cell receptor (beta chain) sequence and its context. It was RNA transcripts that yielded the amplified TCR beta CDR3 regions. HTBI primers drove first-round RT-PCR of the TCR CDR3. TCRdb passed the multiplex PCR reads through MiXCR, listing each CDR3 protein once. The sample shows under 300,000 distinct CDR3 sequences, 14% to 15% of them seen only once. These data originate in a study of T cells in Graves' hyperthyroidism and ophthalmopathy. The receptor's source is a woman between 40 and 50 years old with Graves' hyperthyroidism that later progressed to Graves' ophthalmopathy. Source material: blood.

CDR3 sequence: CASTLRGLAGVYTSYNEQFF. The CDR3 DNA sequence: TGTGCCAGCACTCTAAGGGGACTAGCGGGAGTCTATACCTCCTACAATGAGCAGTTCTTC. V is TRBV13 and J is TRBJ2-1, with TRBD2 matching over 14 bases. The CDR3 spans 20 residues. The V gene end was trimmed by 7 bases and the J gene end by 0 bases; junction bases not matched to a gene: 14. The V gene's germline CDR1 is PRHDT and CDR2 FYEKMQ (reference sequence).